One and the same sample provided the 5 T cell receptor beta chains below, sequenced in a study of CD8 T cells in ankylosing spondylitis. What these receptors recognize is not known. TCRdb re-derived calls from the 5' RACE reads in MiXCR, one entry per CDR3 protein. The sample lists more than 500,000 distinct CDR3 sequences, about 5.7% occurring once. Study-wide results and limits: Typical of ankylosing spondylitis blood, it appeared, was a TCR beta motif of seven to nine highly homologous variants.

Source material: blood, either unsorted or a sorted T cell fraction (not recorded which). These receptors were obtained from a male donor with ankylosing spondylitis.

This clonotype occurred a few times. The chain carries TRBV5-5 and TRBJ2-2; D is tentatively TRBD1 or TRBD2 (5 bases each). V lost 5 bases to trimming and J lost 2 bases, with 16 bases between them. The CDR3 runs to 16 residues. From germline, CDR1 is SGHKS and CDR2 YYEKEE (reference sequence). The CDR3 nucleotides are TGTGCCAGCAGAAACGTTCACGGGACCAACACCGGGGAGCTGTTTTTT. It specifies CASRNVHGTNTGELFF.

Many counts were recorded for this clonotype. The genes are TRBV12-3 or TRBV12-4 and TRBJ2-7, with 8 bases fitting TRBD2. The trim removed 8 bases at V and 6 bases at J, leaving 3 bases unmatched. The CDR3 has 11 amino acids. DNA for the CDR3: TGTGCCAGCTCCGGGACTAGCGAGCAGTACTTC. It encodes CASSGTSEQYF.

This clonotype was seen at least ten times. The chain carries TRBV28 and TRBJ1-2; D is unresolved. Germline values: CDR1 MDHEN, CDR2 SYDVKM. The CDR3 has 14 residues. The V gene lost 5 bases and the J gene lost 8 bases, with 18 bases spanning the gap. CDR3 protein: CASSQGPGYRGYTF. The CDR3 region has the DNA TGTGCCAGCAGTCAAGGACCGGGGTATAGGGGCTACACCTTC.

This clonotype was observed at least ten times. The chain uses TRBV30 and TRBJ2-7; D is uncertain. Trimming cost V 4 bases and J 7 bases, with 8 bases left between them. CDR3 length equals 10 residues. Germline V gene data show CDR1 as GTSNPN and CDR2 as SVGIG (reference sequence). The CDR3 nucleotides are TGTGCCTGGAAGGCCACAGAGCAGTACTTC. Amino acids: CAWKATEQYF. Drawing the rest from reference TRBV30 and TRBJ2-7, the complete variable domain is SQTIHQWPATLVQPVGSPLSLECTVEGTSNPNLYWYRQAAGRGLQLLFYSVGIGQISSEVPQNLSASRPQDRQFILSSKKLLLSDSGFYLCAWKATEQYFGPGTRLTVT.

This clonotype has at least ten counts. This sequence joins TRBV7-8 and TRBJ2-3; D unresolved. V was clipped by 5 bases and J by 3 bases, with 6 bases between them. The CDR3 spans 12 residues. The V gene's germline CDR1 is SGHVS and CDR2 FQNEAQ. The CDR3 loop is CASSQTTDTQYF. In nucleotides, the CDR3 is TGTGCCAGCAGCCAGACTACAGATACGCAGTATTTT.